This T cell receptor (beta chain) was recorded in a study of monozygotic twins with inflammatory bowel disease. Whole-study findings and limits: IBD patients shared fewer clonotypes with others than healthy twins, especially with disease activity.

Comments on this clonotype: What it binds is unknown.

UMIs that had a 6-nucleotide sample barcode were put in using template switching. TCRdb processed the 5' RACE reads again and assigns one entry to each CDR3 protein, with no DNA. This sample's clone table lists roughly 320,000 distinct CDR3 sequences. Looked up from germline, CDR1 is MDHEN and CDR2 is SYDVKM. This CDR3 has 15 amino acids. This receptor was taken from a human donor with ulcerative colitis or Crohn's disease, or a healthy co-twin of an affected twin (not recorded which). The chain carries TRBV28 and TRBJ1-2; TCRdb lists TRBD1, though no DNA is available to test this call. Sequencing was carried out using blood. The CDR3 is CASTPPGGGVLGYTF.